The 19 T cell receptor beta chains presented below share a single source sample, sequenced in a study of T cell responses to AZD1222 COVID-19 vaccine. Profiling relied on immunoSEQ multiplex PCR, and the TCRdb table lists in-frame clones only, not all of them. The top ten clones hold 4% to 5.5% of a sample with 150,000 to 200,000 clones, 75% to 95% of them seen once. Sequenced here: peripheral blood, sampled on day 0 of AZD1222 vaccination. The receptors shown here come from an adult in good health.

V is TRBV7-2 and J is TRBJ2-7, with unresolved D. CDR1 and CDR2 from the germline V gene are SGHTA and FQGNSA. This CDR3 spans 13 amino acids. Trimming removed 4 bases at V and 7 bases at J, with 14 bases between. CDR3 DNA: TGTGCCAGCAGCTGGAGTACGAGCTTTGAGCAGTACTTC. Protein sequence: CASSWSTSFEQYF.

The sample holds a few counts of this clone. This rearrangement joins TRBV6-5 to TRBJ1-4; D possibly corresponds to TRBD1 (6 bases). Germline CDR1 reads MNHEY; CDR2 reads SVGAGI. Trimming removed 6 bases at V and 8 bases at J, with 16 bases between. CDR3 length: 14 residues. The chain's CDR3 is CASSRGRGGEKLFF. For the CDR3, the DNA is TGTGCCAGCAGCCGCGGACGGGGGGGCGAAAAACTGTTTTTT.

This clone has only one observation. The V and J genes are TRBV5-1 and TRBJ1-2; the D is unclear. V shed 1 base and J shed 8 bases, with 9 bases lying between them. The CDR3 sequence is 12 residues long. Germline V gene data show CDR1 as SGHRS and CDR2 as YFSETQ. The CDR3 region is CASSLNGGGYTF. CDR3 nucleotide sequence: TGCGCCAGCAGCTTGAATGGCGGGGGCTACACCTTC.

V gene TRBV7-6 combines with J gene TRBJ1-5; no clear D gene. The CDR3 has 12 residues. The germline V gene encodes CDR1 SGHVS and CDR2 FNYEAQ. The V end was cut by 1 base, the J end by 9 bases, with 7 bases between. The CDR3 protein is CASSLERGPQHF. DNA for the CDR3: TGTGCCAGCAGCTTAGAACGGGGGCCCCAGCATTTT.

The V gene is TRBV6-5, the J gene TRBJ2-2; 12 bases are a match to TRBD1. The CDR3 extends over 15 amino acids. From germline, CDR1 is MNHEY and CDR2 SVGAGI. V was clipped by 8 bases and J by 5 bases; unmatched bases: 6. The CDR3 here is CASGGTGGRTGELFF. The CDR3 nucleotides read TGTGCCAGCGGGGGGACAGGGGGCCGGACCGGGGAGCTGTTTTTT.

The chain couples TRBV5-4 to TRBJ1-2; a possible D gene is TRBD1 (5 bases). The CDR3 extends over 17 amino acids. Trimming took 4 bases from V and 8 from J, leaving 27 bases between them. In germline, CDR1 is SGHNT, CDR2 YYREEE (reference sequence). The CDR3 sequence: CASSPTGHLGVYSGYTF. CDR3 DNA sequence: TGTGCCAGCAGCCCGACCGGACACCTTGGGGTATATTCCGGCTACACCTTC.

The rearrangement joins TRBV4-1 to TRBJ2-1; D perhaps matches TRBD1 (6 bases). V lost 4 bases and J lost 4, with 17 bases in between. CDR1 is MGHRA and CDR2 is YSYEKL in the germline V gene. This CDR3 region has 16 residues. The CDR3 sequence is CASSLVPGTRYNEQFF. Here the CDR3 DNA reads TGCGCCAGCAGCCTTGTCCCCGGGACACGATACAATGAGCAGTTCTTC.

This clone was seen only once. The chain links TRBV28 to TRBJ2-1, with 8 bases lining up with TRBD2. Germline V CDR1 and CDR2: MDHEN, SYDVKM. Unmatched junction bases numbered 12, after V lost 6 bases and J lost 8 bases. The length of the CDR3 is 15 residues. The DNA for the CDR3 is TGTGCCAGCAGGCATCCGGGACTAGGACCTTATGAGCAGTTCTTC. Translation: CASRHPGLGPYEQFF.

CDR3 in DNA: TGTGCCAGTAGCGGGAGGTTGGACTACGAGCAGTACTTC. Its translation is CASSGRLDYEQYF. The chain carries TRBV19 and TRBJ2-7, with 7 bases aligning to TRBD2. V lost 6 bases and J lost 3; bases outside the gene matches: 5. CDR3 length: 13 amino acids. CDR1 is LNHDA, CDR2 SQIVND, per germline (reference sequence).

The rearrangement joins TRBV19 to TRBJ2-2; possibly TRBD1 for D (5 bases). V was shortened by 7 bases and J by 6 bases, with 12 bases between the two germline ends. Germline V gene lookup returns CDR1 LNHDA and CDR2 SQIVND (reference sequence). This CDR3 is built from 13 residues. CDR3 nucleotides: TGTGCCAGTACCCCGACAGCCCCCGGGGAGCTGTTTTTT. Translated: CASTPTAPGELFF.

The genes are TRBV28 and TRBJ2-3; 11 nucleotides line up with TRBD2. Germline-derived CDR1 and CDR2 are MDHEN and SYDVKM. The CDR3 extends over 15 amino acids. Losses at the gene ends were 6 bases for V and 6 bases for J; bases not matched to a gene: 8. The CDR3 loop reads CASREPGLAVDTQYF. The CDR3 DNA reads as TGTGCCAGCAGGGAACCGGGACTAGCGGTGGATACGCAGTATTTT. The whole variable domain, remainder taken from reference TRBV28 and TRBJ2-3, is DVKVTQSSRYLVKRTGEKVFLECVQDMDHENMFWYRQDPGLGLRLIYFSYDVKMKEKGDIPEGYSVSREKKERFSLILESASTNQTSMYLCASREPGLAVDTQYFGPGTRLTVL.

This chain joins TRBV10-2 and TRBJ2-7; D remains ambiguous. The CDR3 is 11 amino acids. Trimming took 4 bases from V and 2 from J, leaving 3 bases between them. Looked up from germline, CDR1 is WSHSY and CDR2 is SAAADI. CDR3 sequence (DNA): TGCGCCAGCAGTGTGGCCTACGAGCAGTACTTC. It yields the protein CASSVAYEQYF.

CDR3: CASSPSGRAQEEQYF. CDR3 DNA sequence: TGTGCCAGCAGCCCAAGCGGGAGGGCCCAGGAAGAGCAGTACTTC. The chain couples TRBV4-2 to TRBJ2-7, with 10 bases matching TRBD2. With 4 bases clipped from V and 7 bases from J, the junction kept 10 bases outside the gene matches. The CDR3 sequence is 15 residues long. The germline V gene encodes CDR1 LGHNA and CDR2 YNFKEQ.

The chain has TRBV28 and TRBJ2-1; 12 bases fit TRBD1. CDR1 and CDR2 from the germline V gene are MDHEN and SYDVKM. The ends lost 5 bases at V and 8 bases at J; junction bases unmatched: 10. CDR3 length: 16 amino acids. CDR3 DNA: TGTGCCAGCAGTCGCCCCCTGGGACAGGGGGCGTATGAGCAGTTCTTC. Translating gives CASSRPLGQGAYEQFF.

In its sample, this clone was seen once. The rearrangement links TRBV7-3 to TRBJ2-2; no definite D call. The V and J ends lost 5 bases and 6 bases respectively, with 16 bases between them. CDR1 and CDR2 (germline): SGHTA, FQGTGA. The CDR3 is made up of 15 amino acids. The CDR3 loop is CASSPWEQGSGELFF. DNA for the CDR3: TGTGCCAGCAGCCCCTGGGAACAAGGGTCCGGGGAGCTGTTTTTT.

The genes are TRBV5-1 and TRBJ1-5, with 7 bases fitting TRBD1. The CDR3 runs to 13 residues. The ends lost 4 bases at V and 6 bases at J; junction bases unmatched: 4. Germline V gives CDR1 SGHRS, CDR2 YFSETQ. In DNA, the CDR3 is TGCGCCAGCAGCATCCACAGGGGTCAGCCCCAGCATTTT. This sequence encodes CASSIHRGQPQHF.

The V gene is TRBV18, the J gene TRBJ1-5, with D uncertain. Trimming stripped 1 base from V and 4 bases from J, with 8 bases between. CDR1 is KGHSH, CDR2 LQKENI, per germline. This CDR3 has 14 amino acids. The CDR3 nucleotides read TGTGCCAGCTCACCACTCGGTAAGAATCAGCCCCAGCATTTT. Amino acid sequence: CASSPLGKNQPQHF.

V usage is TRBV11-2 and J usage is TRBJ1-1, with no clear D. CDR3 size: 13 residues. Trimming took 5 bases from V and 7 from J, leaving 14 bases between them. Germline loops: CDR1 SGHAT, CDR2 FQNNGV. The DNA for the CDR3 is TGTGCCAGCAGCCCCCGGGGATGGATTGAAGCTTTCTTT. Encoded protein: CASSPRGWIEAFF.

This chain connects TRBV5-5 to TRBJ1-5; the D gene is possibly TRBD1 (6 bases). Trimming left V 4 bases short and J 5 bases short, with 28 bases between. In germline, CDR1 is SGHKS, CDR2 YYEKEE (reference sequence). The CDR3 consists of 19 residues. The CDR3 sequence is CASSVEPTGTPTGDQPQHF. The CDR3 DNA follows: TGTGCCAGCAGCGTAGAGCCAACCGGGACACCCACCGGGGATCAGCCCCAGCATTTT. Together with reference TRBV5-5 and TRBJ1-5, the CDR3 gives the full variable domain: DAGVTQSPTHLIKTRGQQVTLRCSPISGHKSVSWYQQVLGQGPQFIFQYYEKEERGRGNFPDRFSARQFPNYSSELNVNALLLGDSALYLCASSVEPTGTPTGDQPQHFGDGTRLSIL.